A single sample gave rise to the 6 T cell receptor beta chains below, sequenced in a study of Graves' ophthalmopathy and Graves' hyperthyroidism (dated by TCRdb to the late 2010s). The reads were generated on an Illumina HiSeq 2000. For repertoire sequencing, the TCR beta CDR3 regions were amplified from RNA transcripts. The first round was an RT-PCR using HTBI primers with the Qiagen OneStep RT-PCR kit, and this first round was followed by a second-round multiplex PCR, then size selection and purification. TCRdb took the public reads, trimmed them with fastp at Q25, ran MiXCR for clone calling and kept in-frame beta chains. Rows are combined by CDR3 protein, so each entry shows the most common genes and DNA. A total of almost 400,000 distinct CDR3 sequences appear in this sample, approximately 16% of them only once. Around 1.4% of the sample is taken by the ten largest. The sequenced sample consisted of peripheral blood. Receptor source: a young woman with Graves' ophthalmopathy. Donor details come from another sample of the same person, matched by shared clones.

The CDR3 nucleotides are TGTGCCAGCAGGGAACACGGATCGAACACTGAAGCTTTCTTT. Translation gives CASREHGSNTEAFF. This chain uses TRBV7-3 with TRBJ1-1; D remains ambiguous. This CDR3 spans 14 amino acids. The ends were cut back, 6 bases at V and 1 base at J, with 12 bases in the middle. Germline assignment: CDR1 SGHTA and CDR2 FQGTGA.

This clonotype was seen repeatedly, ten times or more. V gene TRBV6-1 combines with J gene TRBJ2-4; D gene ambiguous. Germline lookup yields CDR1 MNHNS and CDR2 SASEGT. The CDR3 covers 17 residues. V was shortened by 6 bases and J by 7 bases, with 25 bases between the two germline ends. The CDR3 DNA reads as TGTGCCAGCAGGAAAGAGCTCAGAATAGCCAAAAACAACATTCAGTACTTC. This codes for CASRKELRIAKNNIQYF.

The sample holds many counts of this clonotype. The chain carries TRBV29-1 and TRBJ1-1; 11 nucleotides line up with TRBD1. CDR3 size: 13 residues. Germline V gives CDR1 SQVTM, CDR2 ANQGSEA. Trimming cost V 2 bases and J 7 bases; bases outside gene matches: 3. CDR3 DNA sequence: TGCAGCGTTGAACGGACAGGGGGCTATGAAGCTTTCTTT. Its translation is CSVERTGGYEAFF.

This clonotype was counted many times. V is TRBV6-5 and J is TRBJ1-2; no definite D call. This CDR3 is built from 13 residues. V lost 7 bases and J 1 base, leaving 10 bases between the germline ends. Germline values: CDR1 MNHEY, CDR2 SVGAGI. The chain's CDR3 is CASIQGSNYGYTF. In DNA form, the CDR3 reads TGTGCCAGCATCCAAGGGAGTAACTATGGCTACACCTTC.

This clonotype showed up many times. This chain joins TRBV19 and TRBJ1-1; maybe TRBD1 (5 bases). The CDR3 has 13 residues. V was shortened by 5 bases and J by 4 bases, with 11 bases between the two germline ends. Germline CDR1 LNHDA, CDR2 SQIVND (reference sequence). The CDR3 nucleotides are TGTGCCAGTAGTGGGCTGGGGGTCACTGAAGCTTTCTTT. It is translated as CASSGLGVTEAFF.

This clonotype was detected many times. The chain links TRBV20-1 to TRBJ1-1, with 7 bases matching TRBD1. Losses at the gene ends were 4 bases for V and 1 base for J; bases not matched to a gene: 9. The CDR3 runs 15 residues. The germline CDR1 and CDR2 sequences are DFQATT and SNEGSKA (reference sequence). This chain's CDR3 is CSATPTGRKNTEAFF. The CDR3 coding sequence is TGCAGTGCTACACCGACAGGGAGAAAGAACACTGAAGCTTTCTTT.